Given below is one TCR beta chain in context. This sample was included in a study of T cells in narcolepsy. Data came from immunoSEQ multiplex PCR; TCRdb stores just in-frame clones and leaves some out. The sample holds about 35,000 clones; about 85% are singletons and the top ten take roughly 1%. The sequence was obtained from a human donor in good health. Sequencing was done on a sample of memory (CD45RA-) CD4+ T cells from blood.

CDR3 coding DNA: TGTGCCAGCAGCGGAGGACATTTATCAAACACCATATATTTT. Translated, it gives CASSGGHLSNTIYF. The chain links TRBV9 to TRBJ1-3; a weak D match, TRBD1 (5 bases). The germline V gene has CDR1 SGDLS and CDR2 YYNGEE. V lost 3 bases to trimming and J lost 6 bases, with 13 bases between them. The CDR3 runs 14 residues.